This TCR beta chain was found in a study of response to subunit inactivated influenza vaccine. Findings and limits, study-wide: Few new T cells, the authors suggested, are recruited by each seasonal influenza vaccination.

To note about this clonotype: Antigen unknown.

MiXCR, applied by TCRdb to the RT-PCR reads, yields one record per CDR3 protein. The top ten hold approximately 14% of the sample, which has about 520,000 distinct CDR3 sequences, less than 7.5% seen once. This clonotype was obtained from a man aged 50 to 75 who received an inactivated influenza vaccine. The sequencing here drew on PBMCs from blood, taken around 25 months after vaccination.

CDR3 region: CASSNTVLETSPYF. DNA of the CDR3: TGTGCCAGCAGCAACACTGTACTGGAGACTTCTCCGTACTTC. The rearrangement links TRBV7-2 to TRBJ2-5, with no clear D. Germline CDR1 is SGHTA and CDR2 is FQGNSA. The V end lost 5 bases, the J end lost 13 bases, and 23 bases lay between the germline ends. This CDR3 is built from 14 residues. The full variable domain, completed using reference TRBV7-2 and TRBJ2-5, is GAGVSQSPSNKVTEKGKDVELRCDPISGHTALYWYRQSLGQGLEFLIYFQGNSAPDKSGLPSDRFSAERTGGSVSTLTIQRTQQEDSAVYLCASSNTVLETSPYFGPGTRLLVL.